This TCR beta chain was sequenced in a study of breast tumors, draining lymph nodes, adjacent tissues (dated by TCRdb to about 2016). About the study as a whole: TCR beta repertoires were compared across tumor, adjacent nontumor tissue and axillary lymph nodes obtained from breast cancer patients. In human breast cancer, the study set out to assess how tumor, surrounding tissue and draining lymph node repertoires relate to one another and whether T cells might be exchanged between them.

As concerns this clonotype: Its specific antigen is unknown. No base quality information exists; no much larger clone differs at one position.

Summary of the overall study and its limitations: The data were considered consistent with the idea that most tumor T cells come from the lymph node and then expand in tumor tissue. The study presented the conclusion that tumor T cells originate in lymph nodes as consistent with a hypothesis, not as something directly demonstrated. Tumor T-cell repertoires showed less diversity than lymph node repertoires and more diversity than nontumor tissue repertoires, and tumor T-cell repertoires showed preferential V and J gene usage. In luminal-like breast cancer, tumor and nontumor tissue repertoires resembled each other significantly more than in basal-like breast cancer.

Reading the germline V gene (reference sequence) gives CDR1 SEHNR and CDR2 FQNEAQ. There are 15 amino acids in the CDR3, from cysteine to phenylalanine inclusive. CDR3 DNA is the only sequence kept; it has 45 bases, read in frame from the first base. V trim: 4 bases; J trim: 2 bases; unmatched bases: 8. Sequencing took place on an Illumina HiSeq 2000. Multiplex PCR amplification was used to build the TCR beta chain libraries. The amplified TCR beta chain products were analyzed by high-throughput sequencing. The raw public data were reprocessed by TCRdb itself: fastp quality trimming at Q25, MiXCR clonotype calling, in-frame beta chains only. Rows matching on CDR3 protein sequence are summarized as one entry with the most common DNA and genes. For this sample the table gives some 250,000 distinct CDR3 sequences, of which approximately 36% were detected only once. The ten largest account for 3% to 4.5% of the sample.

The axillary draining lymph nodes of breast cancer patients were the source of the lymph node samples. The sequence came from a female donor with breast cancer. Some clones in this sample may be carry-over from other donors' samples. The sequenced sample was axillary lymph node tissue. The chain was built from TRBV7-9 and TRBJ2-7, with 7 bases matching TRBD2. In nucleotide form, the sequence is TGTGCCAGCAGCTCATGGGGGGGAGGTGCCTACGAGCAGTACTTC. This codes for CASSSWGGGAYEQYF.